The entry below gives a single T cell receptor beta chain sequence along with its context. Authors' methods: Reference gene primers were amplified, and this amplification served to estimate nucleated cell counts. Profiled with immunoSEQ multiplex PCR; TCRdb holds only in-frame clones, not every one. That table furnishes V, J and clone size, whereas the DNA furnished D and trimming. This table has some 140,000 clones, about four fifths appearing once. The data originate from a study of blood T cell repertoires in COVID-19. Study at large: Spain, Italy and the United States supplied samples that represented acute and convalescent COVID-19. PBMCs, B-cell-depleted T cells, or T cells were the source of the cDNA or gDNA that made up the material.

Per the germline V gene, CDR1 is MDHEN and CDR2 is SYDVKM. Trimming stripped 3 bases from V and 7 bases from J, with 12 bases between. This CDR3 spans 14 amino acids. What was sequenced was peripheral blood. This chain connects TRBV28 to TRBJ1-4; D perhaps matches TRBD1 (6 bases). The TCR originated in a man older than 75 with acute or convalescent COVID-19. Here the CDR3 reads CASSLGARTEKLFF. The CDR3 nucleotides read TGTGCCAGCAGTTTGGGGGCGAGGACTGAAAAACTGTTTTTT.